Following are 23 T cell receptor beta chains from one sample sequenced in a study of shared clonotypes between healthy human individuals. Here immunoSEQ multiplex PCR was the method, and the copy in TCRdb shows in-frame clones only, minus some. The data contain 950,000 to 1,200,000 clones, 60% to 80% of them singletons. What was sequenced was memory CD4+ T cells from PBMCs. Subset noted: CD45RA-negative fraction. The receptors shown here come from a man aged 18 to 29 in good health. Some clones in this sample may be carry-over from other donors' samples.

V and J are TRBV7-9 and TRBJ2-5; TRBD2 aligns across 12 bases. After removal of 2 bases from V and 4 bases from J, the junction contained 11 bases not matched to a gene. The CDR3 loop spans 18 amino acids. Germline V gives CDR1 SEHNR, CDR2 FQNEAQ (reference sequence). Here the CDR3 DNA reads TGTGCCAGCAGCTTATTGTCTAGCGGGAGGGCCTATGGAGAGACCCAGTACTTC. Protein product: CASSLLSSGRAYGETQYF.

The V gene is TRBV15, the J gene TRBJ1-5; 9 bases agree with TRBD1. CDR1 is LNHNV, CDR2 YYDKDF, per germline (reference sequence). J lost 2 bases, V lost 0 bases, and 8 bases had no gene match. The CDR3 is made up of 18 amino acids. In nucleotides, the CDR3 is TGTGCCACCAGCAGAGACCCGGGACAGGGCTACGGCAATCAGCCCCAGCATTTT. Protein product: CATSRDPGQGYGNQPQHF.

The CDR3: CASSPPITGELFF. DNA for the CDR3: TGCGCCAGCAGCCCGCCTATAACCGGGGAGCTGTTTTTT. The V call is TRBV5-1, the J call TRBJ2-2, with no clear D. The V and J ends lost 4 bases and 5 bases respectively, with 9 bases between them. The CDR3 covers 13 residues. Per the germline V gene, CDR1 is SGHRS and CDR2 is YFSETQ. Full variable domain (missing parts from reference TRBV5-1 and TRBJ2-2): KAGVTQTPRYLIKTRGQQVTLSCSPISGHRSVSWYQQTPGQGLQFLFEYFSETQRNKGNFPGRFSGRQFSNSRSEMNVSTLELGDSALYLCASSPPITGELFFGEGSRLTVL.

About this clone: This same CDR3 is encoded by further DNA sequences in the sample. V and J are TRBV5-1 and TRBJ1-1; D is uncertain. Trimming removed 0 bases at V and 0 bases at J, with 3 bases between. The germline V gene has CDR1 SGHRS and CDR2 YFSETQ. The CDR3 has 13 residues. The CDR3 loop reads CASSLELNTEAFF. CDR3 coding DNA: TGCGCCAGCAGCTTGGAGTTGAACACTGAAGCTTTCTTT.

The J gene is TRBJ1-4, the V gene TRBV6-5, with D possibly matching TRBD1 (5 bases). This CDR3 contains 15 residues. The V gene's germline CDR1 is MNHEY and CDR2 SVGAGI. Trimming took 6 bases from V and 0 from J, leaving 11 bases between them. The DNA of the CDR3 is TGTGCCAGCAGGAAGAGGGGTGCAACTAATGAAAAACTGTTTTTT. Its translation: CASRKRGATNEKLFF.

This CDR3 is CASSVAGTGGYNEQFF. For the CDR3, the DNA is TGTGCCAGCAGTGTTGCCGGGACAGGGGGCTACAATGAGCAGTTCTTC. This chain joins TRBV28 and TRBJ2-1; TRBD1 matches 11 bases. J lost 3 bases, V lost 5 bases, and 6 bases had no gene match. The germline V gene has CDR1 MDHEN and CDR2 SYDVKM. This CDR3 is 16 amino acids long.

The rearrangement joins TRBV2 to TRBJ1-5; 8 bases line up with TRBD1. The CDR3 covers 16 residues. Germline CDR1 reads SNHLY; CDR2 reads FYNNEI. V lost 7 bases and J lost 4; bases outside the gene matches: 12. The CDR3, as DNA: TGTGCCAGCACCACAGGGACAGGATTAGGAAATCAGCCCCAGCATTTT. This translates into CASTTGTGLGNQPQHF.

This clone was observed a few times. J is TRBJ1-1 and V is TRBV6-5; D remains ambiguous. V gave up 0 bases and J gave up 7 bases, with 9 bases separating them. Per germline, CDR1 MNHEY and CDR2 SVGAGI. This CDR3 has 13 residues. The CDR3 region is CASSYSSDLEAFF. DNA for the CDR3: TGTGCCAGCAGTTACTCGTCGGACCTTGAAGCTTTCTTT.

V and J are TRBV28 and TRBJ1-2, with D hard to call. The germline V gene has CDR1 MDHEN and CDR2 SYDVKM. CDR3 length: 14 residues. Trimming removed 5 bases from V and 8 bases from J, with 18 bases in between. This chain's CDR3 is CASSPYTFTLGYTF. CDR3 nucleotides: TGTGCCAGCAGTCCCTATACCTTCACGCTAGGCTACACCTTC.

The chain links TRBV5-1 to TRBJ1-6; TRBD1 aligns across 8 bases. The CDR3 is made up of 15 amino acids. Germline CDR1 and CDR2: SGHRS and YFSETQ. V lost 5 bases, J lost 8 bases, and 9 bases stayed unmatched. CDR3 DNA sequence: TGCGCCAGCAGTTTCGGACAGGGTAGCGATTCACCCCTCCACTTT. It codes for CASSFGQGSDSPLHF.

CDR3 in DNA: TGTGCCAGCAGCGTAGGTGCCACCGGGGAGCTGTTTTTT. As protein: CASSVGATGELFF. The V and J genes are TRBV9 and TRBJ2-2; no clear D. Per the germline V gene, CDR1 is SGDLS and CDR2 is YYNGEE. V was trimmed by 0 bases and J by 4 bases, leaving 4 bases between them. The CDR3 sequence is 13 residues long.

V and J are TRBV6-5 and TRBJ1-1; 7 bases align to TRBD1. This CDR3 is 15 amino acids long. Germline V gene data show CDR1 as MNHEY and CDR2 as SVGAGI. V was clipped by 0 bases and J by 4 bases; unmatched bases: 5. The CDR3, as DNA: TGTGCCAGCAGTTACTCAGGGGGCTTGGTCACTGAAGCTTTCTTT. Its protein product is CASSYSGGLVTEAFF.

This chain joins TRBV29-1 and TRBJ1-1, with a tentative D call TRBD1 (5 bases). Trimming took off 6 bases at V and 5 bases at J, with 13 bases between the two ends. There are 12 residues in the CDR3. Germline CDR1 is SQVTM and CDR2 is ANQGSEA. The CDR3: CSVTKGDTEAFF. The CDR3 nucleotides read TGCAGCGTCACAAAAGGGGATACTGAAGCTTTCTTT.

The rearrangement links TRBV7-3 to TRBJ2-1; unclear D gene. The length of the CDR3 is 12 residues. The V gene's germline CDR1 is SGHTA and CDR2 FQGTGA. Trimming left V 1 base short and J 10 bases short, with 8 bases between. The CDR3 spells CASSLIPGEQFF. The DNA of the CDR3 is TGTGCCAGCAGCTTAATACCTGGGGAGCAGTTCTTC.

For the CDR3, the DNA is TGTGCCAGCACTAGTGAAGGGAGGGGCAGGACTGGCTACACCTTC. Its protein is CASTSEGRGRTGYTF. The chain is built from TRBV6-1 and TRBJ1-2; D may be TRBD1 (5 bases). CDR1 MNHNS and CDR2 SASEGT come from the germline V gene. V shed 7 bases and J shed 7 bases, with 22 bases lying between them. The CDR3 is 15 amino acids.

The chain combines TRBV5-4 with TRBJ2-7, with TRBD1 matching over 7 bases. The J segment lost 4 bases and the V segment lost 4 bases, leaving 8 bases of the junction unmatched. The CDR3 covers 14 residues. CDR1 is SGHNT, CDR2 YYREEE, per germline (reference sequence). CDR3 sequence reads: CASSRTGTEYEQYF. CDR3 bases: TGTGCCAGCAGCCGCACCGGGACAGAGTACGAGCAGTACTTC.

This rearrangement joins TRBV30 to TRBJ1-5, with a weak D call TRBD1 (6 bases). The V end lost 3 bases, the J end lost 5 bases, and 14 bases lay between the germline ends. The CDR3 is made up of 14 amino acids. Germline values: CDR1 GTSNPN, CDR2 SVGIG (reference sequence). CDR3 amino acids: CAWSGTLLDQPQHF. The CDR3 DNA reads TGTGCCTGGAGCGGGACATTACTTGATCAGCCCCAGCATTTT.

The chain joins TRBV9 to TRBJ1-2, with D possibly TRBD1 on 5 matching bases. This CDR3 contains 14 residues. In germline, CDR1 is SGDLS, CDR2 YYNGEE. Trimming removed 4 bases at V and 6 bases at J, with 16 bases between. CDR3 bases: TGTGCCAGCAGCCTCAACCTCGGGACTGATGGCTACACCTTC. Translation gives CASSLNLGTDGYTF. Full variable domain (outside the CDR3, taken from reference TRBV9 and TRBJ1-2): DSGVTQTPKHLITATGQRVTLRCSPRSGDLSVYWYQQSLDQGLQFLIQYYNGEERAKGNILERFSAQQFPDLHSELNLSSLELGDSALYFCASSLNLGTDGYTFGSGTRLTVV.

The genes are TRBV6-1 and TRBJ2-7, with TRBD2 matching over 10 bases. CDR1 is MNHNS and CDR2 is SASEGT in the germline V gene. This CDR3 spans 15 amino acids. V lost 7 bases, J lost 5 bases, and 11 bases stayed unmatched. This CDR3 reads CASTSGRAGRNEQYF. The CDR3 nucleotides are TGTGCCAGCACCAGCGGGAGGGCGGGAAGGAACGAGCAGTACTTC.

A few counts support this clone. The V call is TRBV30, the J call TRBJ2-7; 10 positions agree with TRBD1. The CDR3 contains 13 residues. Trimming took 3 bases from V and 6 from J; bases not matched to a gene: 5. Germline CDR1 is GTSNPN and CDR2 is SVGIG (reference sequence). The CDR3 DNA reads TGTGCCTGGAGGGGGACAGGGGCCATCGAGCAGTACTTC. Translating it yields CAWRGTGAIEQYF.

This chain joins TRBV10-3 and TRBJ1-6, with 7 positions matching TRBD1. The V gene's germline CDR1 is ENHRY and CDR2 SYGVKD. V shed 0 bases and J 8 bases; nucleotides not matched to a gene: 4. The CDR3 runs to 15 residues. The CDR3 reads CAISESSGGDSPLHF. The CDR3 nucleotides read TGTGCCATCAGTGAGTCGTCAGGGGGGGATTCACCCCTCCACTTT.

The CDR3 DNA follows: TGTGCCAGCAGCCAGGGACGGACCTATGGCTACACCTTC. This gives the protein CASSQGRTYGYTF. J is TRBJ1-2 and V is TRBV7-6; perhaps TRBD1 as D (5 bases). The germline CDR1 and CDR2 sequences are SGHVS and FNYEAQ. V shed 5 bases and J shed 4 bases, with 11 bases lying between them. CDR3 length equals 13 residues.

This clone was counted many times. The CDR3 is CASSLGQAISGNTIYF. The CDR3 nucleotides read TGTGCCAGCAGCTTGGGTCAGGCAATCTCTGGAAACACCATATATTTT. This chain uses TRBV5-6 with TRBJ1-3; D call uncertain. V was shortened by 0 bases and J by 0 bases, with 10 bases between the two germline ends. CDR1 is SGHDT and CDR2 is YYEEEE in the germline V gene. The CDR3 spans 16 residues. The variable domain in full, with the rest retrieved from reference TRBV5-6 and TRBJ1-3, is DAGVTQSPTHLIKTRGQQVTLRCSPKSGHDTVSWYQQALGQGPQFIFQYYEEEERQRGNFPDRFSGHQFPNYSSELNVNALLLGDSALYLCASSLGQAISGNTIYFGEGSWLTVV.